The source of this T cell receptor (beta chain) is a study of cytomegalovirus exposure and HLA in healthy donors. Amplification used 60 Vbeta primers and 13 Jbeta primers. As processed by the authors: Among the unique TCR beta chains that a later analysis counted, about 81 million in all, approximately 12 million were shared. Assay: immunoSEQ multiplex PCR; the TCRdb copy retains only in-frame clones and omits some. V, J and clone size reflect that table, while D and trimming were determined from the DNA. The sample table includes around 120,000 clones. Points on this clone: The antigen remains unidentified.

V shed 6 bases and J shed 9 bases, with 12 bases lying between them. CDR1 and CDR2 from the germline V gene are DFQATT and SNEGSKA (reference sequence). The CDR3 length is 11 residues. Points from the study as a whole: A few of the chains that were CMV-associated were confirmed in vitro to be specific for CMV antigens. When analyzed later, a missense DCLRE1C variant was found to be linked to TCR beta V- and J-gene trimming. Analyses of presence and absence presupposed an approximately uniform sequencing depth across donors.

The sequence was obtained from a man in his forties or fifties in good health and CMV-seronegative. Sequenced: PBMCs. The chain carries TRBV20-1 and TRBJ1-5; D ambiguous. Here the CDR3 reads CSAGWIWPQHF. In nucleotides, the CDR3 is TGCAGTGCCGGGTGGATTTGGCCCCAGCATTTT.